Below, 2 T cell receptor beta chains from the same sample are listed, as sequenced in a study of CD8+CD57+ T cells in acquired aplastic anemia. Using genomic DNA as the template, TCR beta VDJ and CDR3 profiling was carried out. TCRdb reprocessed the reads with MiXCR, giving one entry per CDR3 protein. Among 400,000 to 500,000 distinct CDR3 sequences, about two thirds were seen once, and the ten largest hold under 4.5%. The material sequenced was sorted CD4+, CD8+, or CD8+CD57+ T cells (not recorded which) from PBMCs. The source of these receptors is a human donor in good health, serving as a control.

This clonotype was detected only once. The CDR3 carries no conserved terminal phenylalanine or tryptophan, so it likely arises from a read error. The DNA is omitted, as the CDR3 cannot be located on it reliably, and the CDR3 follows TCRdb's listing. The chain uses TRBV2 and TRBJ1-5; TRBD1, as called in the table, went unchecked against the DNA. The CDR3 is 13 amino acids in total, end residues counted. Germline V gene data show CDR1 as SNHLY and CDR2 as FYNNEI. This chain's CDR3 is CASARQGAENTEA.

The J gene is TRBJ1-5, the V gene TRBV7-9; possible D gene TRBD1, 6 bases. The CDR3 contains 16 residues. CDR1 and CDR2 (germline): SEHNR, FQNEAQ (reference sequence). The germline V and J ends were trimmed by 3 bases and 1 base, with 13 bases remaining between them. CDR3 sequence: CASSLYRELSNQPQHF. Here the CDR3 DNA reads TGTGCCAGCAGCTTGTACAGGGAACTCAGCAATCAGCCCCAGCATTTT.